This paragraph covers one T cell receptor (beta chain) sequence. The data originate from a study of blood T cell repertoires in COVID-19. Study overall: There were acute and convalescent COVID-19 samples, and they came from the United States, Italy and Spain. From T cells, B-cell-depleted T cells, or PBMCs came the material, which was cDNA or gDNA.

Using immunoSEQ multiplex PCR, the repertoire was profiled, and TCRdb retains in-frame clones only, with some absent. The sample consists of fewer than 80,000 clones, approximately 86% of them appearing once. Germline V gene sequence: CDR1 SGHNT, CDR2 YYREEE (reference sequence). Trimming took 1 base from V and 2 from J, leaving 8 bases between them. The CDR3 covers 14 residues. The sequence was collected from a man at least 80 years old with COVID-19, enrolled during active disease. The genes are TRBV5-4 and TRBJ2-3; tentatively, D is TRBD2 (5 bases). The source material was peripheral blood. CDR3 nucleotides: TGTGCCAGCAGCTTGAGCGGAAACACAGATACGCAGTATTTT. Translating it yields CASSLSGNTDTQYF.